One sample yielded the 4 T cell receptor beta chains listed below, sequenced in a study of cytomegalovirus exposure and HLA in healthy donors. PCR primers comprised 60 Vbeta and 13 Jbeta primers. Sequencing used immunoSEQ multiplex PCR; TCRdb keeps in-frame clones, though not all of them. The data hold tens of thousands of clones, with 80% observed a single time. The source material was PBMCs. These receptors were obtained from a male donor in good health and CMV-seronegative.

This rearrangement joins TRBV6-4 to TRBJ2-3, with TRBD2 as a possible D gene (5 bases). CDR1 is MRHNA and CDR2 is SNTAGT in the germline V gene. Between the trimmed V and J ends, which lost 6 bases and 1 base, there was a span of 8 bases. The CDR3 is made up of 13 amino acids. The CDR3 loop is CASRGSGTDTQYF. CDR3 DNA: TGTGCCAGCAGGGGTAGCGGCACAGATACGCAGTATTTT.

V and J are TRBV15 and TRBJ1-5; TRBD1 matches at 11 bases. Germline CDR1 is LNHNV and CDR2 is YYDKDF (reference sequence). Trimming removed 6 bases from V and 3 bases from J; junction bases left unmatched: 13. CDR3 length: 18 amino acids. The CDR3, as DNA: TGTGCCACCAGTCGGACAGGGGGCGAGTACGGACCCAATCAGCCCCAGCATTTT. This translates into CATSRTGGEYGPNQPQHF.

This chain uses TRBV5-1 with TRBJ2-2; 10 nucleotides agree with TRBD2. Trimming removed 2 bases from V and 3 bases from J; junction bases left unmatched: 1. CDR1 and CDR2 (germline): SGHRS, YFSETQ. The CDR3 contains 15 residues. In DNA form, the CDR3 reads TGCGCCAGCAGCTTTCTAGCGGGAGACACCGGGGAGCTGTTTTTT. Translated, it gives CASSFLAGDTGELFF. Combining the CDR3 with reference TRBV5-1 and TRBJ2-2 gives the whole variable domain KAGVTQTPRYLIKTRGQQVTLSCSPISGHRSVSWYQQTPGQGLQFLFEYFSETQRNKGNFPGRFSGRQFSNSRSEMNVSTLELGDSALYLCASSFLAGDTGELFFGEGSRLTVL.

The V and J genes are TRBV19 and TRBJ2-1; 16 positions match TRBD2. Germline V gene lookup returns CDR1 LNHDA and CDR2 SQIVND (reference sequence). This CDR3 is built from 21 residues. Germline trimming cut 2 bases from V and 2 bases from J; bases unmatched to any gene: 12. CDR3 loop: CASSIRMGLAGGHGAYNEQFF. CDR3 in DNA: TGTGCCAGTAGTATAAGAATGGGACTAGCGGGAGGGCACGGCGCCTACAATGAGCAGTTCTTC.